These 16 T cell receptor beta chains originate from one sample sequenced in a study of T cell responses to AZD1222 COVID-19 vaccine. The protocol was immunoSEQ multiplex PCR, while the TCRdb copy is restricted to in-frame clones and leaves out a portion. In the table there are some 130,000 clones, about nine tenths of which are singletons. Sequencing used peripheral blood, obtained 28 days after the second AZD1222 dose. Source of these receptors: an adult who received the AZD1222 COVID-19 vaccine.

This chain uses TRBV4-2 with TRBJ1-2; TRBD1 matches at 8 bases. The V gene end was trimmed by 3 bases and the J gene end by 2 bases; junction bases not matched to a gene: 5. There are 15 residues in the CDR3. Germline loops: CDR1 LGHNA, CDR2 YNFKEQ. CDR3 sequence: CASSHGTGENYGYTF. CDR3 DNA sequence: TGTGCCAGCAGCCATGGGACAGGAGAGAACTATGGCTACACCTTC.

This chain uses TRBV27 with TRBJ1-4; 10 bases line up with TRBD1. The trim removed 5 bases at V and 5 bases at J, leaving 5 bases unmatched. The CDR3 extends over 15 amino acids. CDR1 is MNHEY, CDR2 SMNVEV, per germline (reference sequence). CDR3 sequence reads: CASSPRTGGNEKLFF. CDR3 DNA: TGTGCCAGCAGTCCGCGGACAGGGGGGAATGAAAAACTGTTTTTT.

This clone was seen a single time. Additional DNA sequences in this sample encode the identical CDR3. The J gene is TRBJ2-1, the V gene TRBV12-3 or TRBV12-4; D gene unclear. The length of the CDR3 is 11 residues. V lost 6 bases and J lost 2, with 2 bases in between. The CDR3 loop reads CASSTYNEQFF. The CDR3 bases are TGTGCCAGCAGCACCTACAATGAGCAGTTCTTC.

As DNA, the CDR3 is TGTGCCAGCAGTCCCCCGGGATGGGGTCGTGAAAAACTGTTTTTT. Its translation: CASSPPGWGREKLFF. The V gene is TRBV6-5, the J gene TRBJ1-4; D call uncertain. CDR1 is MNHEY, CDR2 SVGAGI, per germline. This CDR3 region has 15 residues. V was shortened by 5 bases and J by 7 bases, with 17 bases between the two germline ends.

V usage is TRBV29-1 and J usage is TRBJ2-5, with a tentative D call TRBD1 (5 bases). V was cut by 1 base and J by 4 bases, with 16 bases left in between. CDR3 size: 15 residues. The germline CDR1 and CDR2 sequences are SQVTM and ANQGSEA. The DNA for the CDR3 is TGCAGCGTTGAAGGGATGCAGGGATCGGGAGAGACCCAGTACTTC. Translating it yields CSVEGMQGSGETQYF.

The genes are TRBV7-2 and TRBJ1-1; D is uncertain. V lost 3 bases and J lost 4, with 6 bases in between. CDR1 SGHTA and CDR2 FQGNSA come from the germline V gene. This CDR3 has 12 amino acids. The chain's CDR3 is CASSFLSTEAFF. The CDR3 bases are TGTGCCAGCAGCTTTCTGAGCACTGAAGCTTTCTTT.

The chain links TRBV28 to TRBJ1-6; D gene ambiguous. Per germline, CDR1 MDHEN and CDR2 SYDVKM. This CDR3 is 14 amino acids long. V was clipped by 5 bases and J by 7 bases, with 12 bases between them. The CDR3 DNA reads as TGTGCCAGCAGTCCCTATTTGAGCAATTCACCCCTCCACTTT. Its translation: CASSPYLSNSPLHF. Based on the CDR3 plus reference TRBV28 and TRBJ1-6, the full variable domain is DVKVTQSSRYLVKRTGEKVFLECVQDMDHENMFWYRQDPGLGLRLIYFSYDVKMKEKGDIPEGYSVSREKKERFSLILESASTNQTSMYLCASSPYLSNSPLHFGNGTRLTVT.

The V and J genes are TRBV11-3 and TRBJ1-1; D is uncertain. The CDR3 has 13 amino acids. Germline V gene sequence: CDR1 SGHNT, CDR2 YENEEA. Trimming cost V 1 base and J 4 bases, with 7 bases left between them. The CDR3: CASSLVTGTEAFF. DNA of the CDR3: TGTGCCAGCAGCTTAGTGACGGGCACTGAAGCTTTCTTT.

This rearrangement joins TRBV3-1 (or the pseudogene TRBV3-2) to TRBJ1-1; D call uncertain. Germline assignment: CDR1 LGHDT and CDR2 YNNKEL (reference sequence). There are 14 residues in the CDR3. V lost 1 base, J lost 3 bases, and 9 bases lay in between. In DNA, the CDR3 is TGTGCCAGCAGCCAAGTTACGGGGTACACTGAAGCTTTCTTT. Translating it yields CASSQVTGYTEAFF.

CDR3 coding DNA: TGTGCCAGCAGTTACGCGGGGGAAGAGACCCAGTACTTC. Its translation is CASSYAGEETQYF. This chain joins TRBV6-2 or TRBV6-3 and TRBJ2-5; 7 bases are a match to TRBD2. V shed 2 bases and J 3 bases; nucleotides not matched to a gene: 0. The germline V gene encodes CDR1 MNHEY and CDR2 SVGEGT. This CDR3 region has 13 residues.

This sequence joins TRBV5-4 and TRBJ1-5; no clear D gene. The CDR3 has 13 amino acids. Germline lookup yields CDR1 SGHNT and CDR2 YYREEE (reference sequence). V gave up 4 bases and J gave up 0 bases, with 5 bases separating them. The CDR3 loop reads CASSTDSNQPQHF. DNA of the CDR3: TGTGCCAGCAGCACCGATAGCAATCAGCCCCAGCATTTT.

The V and J genes are TRBV7-2 and TRBJ1-6; no clear D. The CDR3 is 15 residues long. V lost 1 base and J 8 bases, leaving 12 bases between the germline ends. Germline CDR1 is SGHTA and CDR2 is FQGNSA. The CDR3 protein is CASSLVPGSDSPLHF. As DNA, the CDR3 is TGTGCCAGCAGCTTAGTTCCAGGATCGGATTCACCCCTCCACTTT.

This chain joins TRBV7-2 and TRBJ1-6; TRBD1 matches 7 bases. CDR1 and CDR2 (germline): SGHTA, FQGNSA. V gave up 2 bases and J gave up 7 bases; unmatched junction bases: 5. The length of the CDR3 is 15 residues. The CDR3 nucleotides are TGTGCCAGCAGCTTACAACAGGGGCGGAATTCACCCCTCCACTTT. This translates into CASSLQQGRNSPLHF.

This clone came up once. The rearrangement links TRBV7-3 to TRBJ2-4; 8 bases are a match to TRBD2. Germline values: CDR1 SGHTA, CDR2 FQGTGA. The CDR3 runs to 13 residues. After removal of 5 bases from V and 7 bases from J, the junction contained 4 bases not matched to a gene. The CDR3 DNA reads as TGTGCCAGCAGCCCGGGACTAGGGAACATTCAGTACTTC. Protein sequence: CASSPGLGNIQYF.

V and J are TRBV7-6 and TRBJ1-1; the D gene is possibly TRBD1 (6 bases). Germline V CDR1 and CDR2: SGHVS, FNYEAQ. The length of the CDR3 is 16 residues. Trimming shortened V by 6 bases and J by 1 base, and 18 bases separated the two germline ends. DNA of the CDR3: TGTGCCAGCAGACGCGACGGGGGCTTGGGGAACACTGAAGCTTTCTTT. Its protein product is CASRRDGGLGNTEAFF.

This rearrangement joins TRBV7-3 to TRBJ2-7; D is undetermined. This CDR3 spans 14 amino acids. CDR1 and CDR2 (germline): SGHTA, FQGTGA. Trimming shortened V by 4 bases and J by 7 bases, and 17 bases separated the two germline ends. CDR3 in amino acids: CASSSPGSLGEQYF. For the CDR3, the DNA is TGTGCCAGCAGCTCCCCCGGGTCTCTCGGGGAGCAGTACTTC.